Below, 15 T cell receptor beta chains from the same sample are listed, as sequenced in a study of early T cells in non-severe SARS-CoV-2 infection. TCRdb re-called the 5' RACE reads with MiXCR, one entry per CDR3 protein. The sample consists of roughly 60,000 distinct CDR3 sequences, around 6% of them appearing once. Material: whole blood. These receptor sequences come from an adult who was a healthcare worker with PCR-confirmed SARS-CoV-2 infection or an uninfected control (not recorded which).

This clonotype was observed at least ten times. The chain couples TRBV20-1 to TRBJ2-5; 11 bases fit TRBD2. Losses at the gene ends were 6 bases for V and 5 bases for J; bases not matched to a gene: 8. CDR3 size: 14 residues. The germline V gene encodes CDR1 DFQATT and CDR2 SNEGSKA (reference sequence). CDR3 DNA: TGCAGTGCCACTGGGACTAGCGGCACGGAGACCCAGTACTTC. Its protein is CSATGTSGTETQYF.

Many counts were recorded for this clonotype. The chain links TRBV3-1 to TRBJ1-1; no reliable D call. The CDR3 length is 13 residues. From germline, CDR1 is LGHDT and CDR2 YNNKEL (reference sequence). V shed 3 bases and J shed 1 base, with 6 bases lying between them. CDR3: CASSHGSNTEAFF. The CDR3 DNA is TGTGCCAGCAGCCATGGTTCGAACACTGAAGCTTTCTTT.

J is TRBJ2-2 and V is TRBV2; D may be TRBD2 (5 bases). Germline V CDR1 and CDR2: SNHLY, FYNNEI. This CDR3 is built from 14 residues. The ends were cut back, 1 base at V and 5 bases at J, with 8 bases in the middle. The DNA for the CDR3 is TGTGCCAGCAGTGAAGGGACTCCGACCGGGGAGCTGTTTTTT. Protein: CASSEGTPTGELFF.

This clonotype has more than one count but fewer than ten. CDR3 DNA sequence: TGTGCCAGCACCGCGACAGGGAACCTAGCAACTAATGAAAAACTGTTTTTT. It encodes CASTATGNLATNEKLFF. V gene TRBV7-8 combines with J gene TRBJ1-4; TRBD1 aligns across 7 bases. The germline V gene encodes CDR1 SGHVS and CDR2 FQNEAQ. Trimming cost V 7 bases and J 0 bases; bases outside gene matches: 11. The CDR3 has 17 amino acids. The full variable domain, completed using reference TRBV7-8 and TRBJ1-4, is GAGVSQSPRYKVAKRGQDVALRCDPISGHVSLFWYQQALGQGPEFLTYFQNEAQLDKSGLPSDRFFAERPEGSVSTLKIQRTQQEDSAVYLCASTATGNLATNEKLFFGSGTQLSVL.

This clonotype has only a few counts. The rearrangement joins TRBV4-1 to TRBJ2-3; 11 nucleotides agree with TRBD1. The CDR3 contains 17 residues. The junction had 4 bases not matched to a gene; V was cut back by 2 bases and J by 0 bases. Germline assignment: CDR1 MGHRA and CDR2 YSYEKL. Here the CDR3 reads CASSQPGDRGSTDTQYF. In nucleotides, the CDR3 is TGCGCCAGCAGCCAACCTGGGGACAGGGGGAGCACAGATACGCAGTATTTT.

This clonotype came up many times. The chain carries TRBV25-1 and TRBJ2-5, with a possible D match to TRBD1 (6 bases). CDR1 is MGHDK, CDR2 SYGVNS, per germline. V dropped 4 bases and J dropped 7 bases, with 16 bases sitting between them. The CDR3 contains 14 residues. CDR3 residues: CASSATGGQGTQYF. The CDR3 DNA sequence: TGTGCCAGCAGTGCGACAGGAGGTCAGGGGACCCAGTACTTC.

For the CDR3, the DNA is TGTGCCAGCAGTTACTCGGCCCGATCGAGCTCTGGAAACACCATATATTTT. It specifies CASSYSARSSSGNTIYF. The rearrangement links TRBV6-5 to TRBJ1-3; D is unclear. In germline, CDR1 is MNHEY, CDR2 SVGAGI. The length of the CDR3 is 17 residues. The germline V and J ends were trimmed by 0 bases and 0 bases, with 12 bases remaining between them.

This clonotype was observed many times. The chain is built from TRBV7-2 and TRBJ2-3; tentative D call: TRBD2 (5 bases). Germline CDR1 is SGHTA and CDR2 is FQGNSA. This CDR3 has 15 residues. V was shortened by 0 bases and J by 5 bases, with 12 bases between the two germline ends. The CDR3: CASSLAQSGGDTQYF. As DNA, the CDR3 is TGTGCCAGCAGCTTAGCGCAAAGCGGTGGAGATACGCAGTATTTT.

Many counts were recorded for this clonotype. This chain connects TRBV20-1 to TRBJ2-5; D gene unclear. The CDR3 loop spans 13 amino acids. V dropped 0 bases and J dropped 5 bases, with 10 bases sitting between them. Germline V lookup: CDR1 DFQATT, CDR2 SNEGSKA (reference sequence). The CDR3 DNA follows: TGCAGTGCTAGAGAGGGGTCTACGGAGACCCAGTACTTC. This encodes CSAREGSTETQYF.

Ten or more counts support this clonotype. The rearrangement links TRBV5-1 to TRBJ2-3; D unclear. V was cut by 4 bases and J by 7 bases, with 19 bases left in between. CDR1 SGHRS and CDR2 YFSETQ come from the germline V gene. The CDR3 covers 15 residues. CDR3 nucleotides: TGCGCCAGCAGCGAACGCGTGACCCTGATTAATACGCAGTATTTT. It codes for CASSERVTLINTQYF.

This clonotype was seen ten or more times. The V and J genes are TRBV29-1 and TRBJ1-5; 7 bases map to TRBD1. The CDR3 has 13 residues. V lost 6 bases to trimming and J lost 7 bases; unmatched junction nucleotides: 9. Per germline, CDR1 SQVTM and CDR2 ANQGSEA. This chain's CDR3 is CSVRGAGGQPQHF. In nucleotides, the CDR3 is TGCAGCGTCCGCGGGGCAGGGGGACAGCCCCAGCATTTT.

This clonotype was seen a handful of times. The genes are TRBV4-2 and TRBJ1-6; a weak D match, TRBD1 (6 bases). Trimming cost V 4 bases and J 4 bases, with 14 bases left between them. Germline CDR1 is LGHNA and CDR2 is YNFKEQ. The CDR3 sequence is 16 residues long. The CDR3 nucleotides read TGTGCCAGCAGCCGAGAACCCGGGACATATAATTCACCCCTCCACTTT. Translated, it gives CASSREPGTYNSPLHF.

There are a few counts of this clonotype. The chain recombines TRBV4-1 with TRBJ1-1, with D possibly being TRBD1 (5 bases). In germline, CDR1 is MGHRA, CDR2 YSYEKL. This CDR3 region has 16 residues. V was clipped by 0 bases and J by 1 base, with 12 bases between them. As DNA, the CDR3 is TGCGCCAGCAGCCAAGATAAGGCCAGGGCGAACACTGAAGCTTTCTTT. Protein product: CASSQDKARANTEAFF.

This clonotype was seen repeatedly, ten times or more. V and J are TRBV19 and TRBJ1-6, with 7 nucleotides matching TRBD1. CDR1 LNHDA and CDR2 SQIVND come from the germline V gene (reference sequence). The length of the CDR3 is 15 residues. After removal of 6 bases from V and 7 bases from J, the junction contained 9 bases not matched to a gene. The CDR3 nucleotides read TGTGCCAGTAGATCTGGGGACAGTCAGAATTCACCCCTCCACTTT. Translation gives CASRSGDSQNSPLHF. Complete variable domain (other parts from reference TRBV19 and TRBJ1-6): DGGITQSPKYLFRKEGQNVTLSCEQNLNHDAMYWYRQDPGQGLRLIYYSQIVNDFQKGDIAEGYSVSREKKESFPLTVTSAQKNPTAFYLCASRSGDSQNSPLHFGNGTRLTVT.

A few counts support this clonotype. V gene TRBV5-4 combines with J gene TRBJ1-1; 8 nucleotides align to TRBD1. This CDR3 is 14 amino acids long. Trimming removed 6 bases from V and 1 base from J; junction bases left unmatched: 5. From germline, CDR1 is SGHNT and CDR2 YYREEE (reference sequence). This CDR3 is CASTMGQANTEAFF. The CDR3 DNA sequence: TGTGCCAGCACCATGGGACAGGCGAACACTGAAGCTTTCTTT.